This T cell receptor beta chain was sequenced during a study of T cells after yellow fever vaccination. Study-level findings and limits: Reappearance after the booster was seen for most primary-vaccination clones, at 95% to 98% CD4 and around 90% CD8. A weaker but faster secondary response was observed, peaking on day 5 versus 15. Contamination by abundant bulk-population clonotypes could be present in FACS-sorted repertoires.

For TCR, cDNA came from 5'RACE template switching, which added a universal primer site and UMIs. In TCRdb, the 5' RACE reads were re-called with MiXCR into one record per CDR3 protein. The sample includes about 150,000 distinct CDR3 sequences, approximately 6.2% of them seen just once. Deletions cut 1 base from V and 9 bases from J, with 7 bases between. Germline CDR1 is KGHSH and CDR2 is LQKENI. The CDR3 is 12 residues long. This clonotype appeared a few times. Antigen unknown. The receptor was isolated from a man aged 18 to 29 who received the YFV17D yellow fever vaccine. The starting material was CD4+ T cells sorted from PBMCs, obtained on the day of the first yellow fever vaccination. The chain is built from TRBV18 and TRBJ2-1, with D hard to call. The CDR3 region is CASSPRRVEQFF. Written as DNA, the CDR3 is TGTGCCAGCTCACCACGTCGGGTTGAGCAGTTCTTC.